A selection of T cell receptor beta chains follows, all from one sample in a study of T cell responses to AZD1222 COVID-19 vaccine. Clones were read by immunoSEQ multiplex PCR, and TCRdb kept only the in-frame ones, dropping some. The profile shows 100,000 or so clones, 92% of them singletons. This sample comprised peripheral blood, obtained on day 0 of AZD1222 vaccination. These receptors originate from an adult in good health. CDR3s include the opening cysteine and the closing phenylalanine or tryptophan. Fields, in order: D gene, clone size, CDR3 length, J gene, V gene, CDR3 protein, CDR3 DNA. A D gene is named only where the DNA matches it firmly. Size is omitted from some rows. Given values are once, few, many or a class for expanded clones.

D: TRBD2
size: .
length: 16
J: TRBJ2-1
V: TRBV7-2
CDR3: CASSLAWASGDNEQFF
DNA: TGTGCCAGCAGCTTAGCGTGGGCTAGCGGGGACAATGAGCAGTTCTTC

D: .
size: .
length: 15
J: TRBJ1-5
V: TRBV7-6
CDR3: CASSLASGRHQPQHF
DNA: TGTGCCAGCAGCTTAGCGTCAGGGAGGCATCAGCCCCAGCATTTT

D: .
size: .
length: 16
J: TRBJ1-5
V: TRBV7-8
CDR3: CASSLVRGFTNQPQHF
DNA: TGTGCCAGCAGCTTAGTCAGGGGATTTACTAATCAGCCCCAGCATTTT

D: .
size: once
length: 13
J: TRBJ1-1
V: TRBV2
CDR3: CASSDHRNTEAFF
DNA: TGTGCCAGCAGTGATCACAGGAACACTGAAGCTTTCTTT

D: .
size: .
length: 13
J: TRBJ1-5
V: TRBV28
CDR3: CASSQGSNQPQHF
DNA: TGTGCCAGCAGCCAGGGGAGCAATCAGCCCCAGCATTTT

D: .
size: .
length: 15
J: TRBJ1-3
V: TRBV11-3
CDR3: CASSYATSSGNTIYF
DNA: TGTGCCAGCAGCTACGCGACATCATCTGGAAACACCATATATTTT

D: TRBD1
size: .
length: 15
J: TRBJ1-6
V: TRBV19
CDR3: CASSARTGQNSPLHF
DNA: TGTGCCAGTAGTGCCAGGACAGGACAGAATTCACCCCTCCACTTT

D: TRBD1
size: .
length: 15
J: TRBJ1-2
V: TRBV4-3
CDR3: CASSQRTGGNYGYTF
DNA: TGCGCCAGCAGCCAACGGACAGGGGGGAACTATGGCTACACCTTC

D: TRBD1
size: few
length: 15
J: TRBJ2-7
V: TRBV11-2
CDR3: CASSLVGQKYGEQYF
DNA: TGTGCCAGCAGCTTAGTGGGACAGAAGTACGGCGAGCAGTACTTC

D: .
size: .
length: 13
J: TRBJ2-3
V: TRBV6-1
CDR3: CASSTDYAYTQYF
DNA: TGTGCCAGCAGTACCGACTACGCCTATACGCAGTATTTT

D: .
size: .
length: 14
J: TRBJ2-3
V: TRBV29-1
CDR3: CSVEGLWATDTQYF
DNA: TGCAGCGTTGAAGGTCTATGGGCCACAGATACGCAGTATTTT

D: .
size: .
length: 11
J: TRBJ2-2
V: TRBV13
CDR3: CASSFTGELFF
DNA: TGTGCCAGCAGCTTTACCGGGGAGCTGTTTTTT

D: .
size: .
length: 15
J: TRBJ2-2
V: TRBV2
CDR3: CASRTGLSNTGELFF
DNA: TGTGCCAGCAGAACAGGACTATCGAACACCGGGGAGCTGTTTTTT

D: .
size: .
length: 13
J: TRBJ1-4
V: TRBV9
CDR3: CASSRTNNEKLFF
DNA: TGTGCCAGCAGCAGGACAAATAATGAAAAACTGTTTTTT

D: TRBD1
size: .
length: 14
J: TRBJ1-1
V: TRBV7-2
CDR3: CASSSGQGGAEAFF
DNA: TGTGCCAGCAGCTCCGGACAGGGTGGAGCTGAAGCTTTCTTT

D: .
size: .
length: 15
J: TRBJ1-4
V: TRBV5-8
CDR3: CASSFVSQGGEKLFF
DNA: TGTGCCAGCAGCTTCGTGAGTCAGGGTGGAGAAAAACTGTTTTTT

D: TRBD1
size: .
length: 15
J: TRBJ1-6
V: TRBV11-2
CDR3: CASSLDRTGLSPLHF
DNA: TGTGCCAGCAGCTTAGATCGGACAGGGCTTTCACCCCTCCACTTT

D: TRBD2
size: .
length: 18
J: TRBJ2-3
V: TRBV4-3
CDR3: CASSQDYSSGSLADTQYF
DNA: TGCGCCAGCAGCCAAGATTACTCAAGCGGGAGCCTCGCAGATACGCAGTATTTT

D: .
size: .
length: 17
J: TRBJ1-5
V: TRBV6-2/TRBV6-3
CDR3: CASSYLPETASNQPQHF
DNA: TGTGCCAGCAGTTATCTACCTGAGACAGCTAGCAATCAGCCCCAGCATTTT